This TCR beta chain was retrieved from a study of blood T cell repertoires in COVID-19. The germline V gene encodes CDR1 MNHEY and CDR2 SVGAGI. With 4 bases removed from V and 4 bases from J, the gap between germline ends came to 11 bases. This CDR3 has 14 amino acids. The sample holds a few counts of this clone. Data came from immunoSEQ multiplex PCR; TCRdb stores just in-frame clones and leaves some out. The sample consists of about 390,000 clones, approximately 87% of them appearing once. The study recruited people aged roughly 18 to 100 years across around 24 US areas. Participant-reported clinical history was the basis for cohort assignment.

The clonotype originates from a woman in her forties or fifties who had recovered from COVID-19. V gene TRBV6-5 combines with J gene TRBJ2-1; D is unclear. Sequencing was done on a sample of PBMCs or T cells enriched from blood (not recorded which). The CDR3 is CASSSPGVYNEQFF. As DNA, the CDR3 is TGTGCCAGCAGTTCACCGGGTGTATACAATGAGCAGTTCTTC.